Listed below are T cell receptor beta chains from one sample, sequenced in a study of cytomegalovirus exposure and HLA in healthy donors. The repertoire was sequenced with immunoSEQ multiplex PCR; TCRdb's copy has only in-frame clones and lacks some. Here the sample spans 80,000 to 90,000 clones, more than 60% being singletons. Sequencing input: PBMCs. The source of these receptors is a man aged 40-49 years in good health and CMV-seronegative. Each CDR3 is given with its conserved first and last residue. D genes are given only for firm matches. Some rows mark clone size as missing; the rest say once, few, many or name a class of expanded clone.

once	TRBJ1-2	-	TRBV7-9	CASSFTGNHGYTF	TGTGCCAGCAGCTTCACAGGGAATCACGGCTACACCTTC
-	TRBJ1-1	-	TRBV9	CASSVDGRGATEAFF	TGTGCCAGCAGCGTAGACGGCAGGGGAGCAACTGAAGCTTTCTTT
-	TRBJ2-1	TRBD1	TRBV19	CASNLGQGSYNEQFF	TGTGCCAGTAACCTCGGACAGGGTTCCTACAATGAGCAGTTCTTC
-	TRBJ1-1	-	TRBV28	CASSSGQGTEAFF	TGTGCCAGCAGTTCCGGACAAGGGACTGAAGCTTTCTTT
few	TRBJ1-5	-	TRBV19	CASRNLGTNQPQHF	TGTGCCAGTAGGAACCTCGGGACAAATCAGCCCCAGCATTTT
-	TRBJ2-1	TRBD2	TRBV6-4	CASSATSGSRPFF	TGTGCCAGCAGTGCTACGAGCGGGAGTAGACCGTTCTTC
-	TRBJ1-6	-	TRBV5-1	CASSLGQINNSPLHF	TGCGCCAGCAGCTTGGGACAGATAAATAATTCACCCCTCCACTTT
-	TRBJ2-7	-	TRBV30	CAWDGTTYEQYF	TGTGCCTGGGACGGGACAACCTACGAGCAGTACTTC
-	TRBJ1-6	TRBD1	TRBV11-3	CASGLGQYNSPLHF	TGTGCCAGCGGCCTGGGACAGTATAATTCACCCCTCCACTTT
-	TRBJ1-6	TRBD1	TRBV6-5	CASSSGQGLGSPLHF	TGTGCCAGCAGTTCGGGACAGGGTCTCGGTTCACCCCTCCACTTT
-	TRBJ2-3	-	TRBV13	CASSVLLANTDTQYF	TGTGCCAGCAGTGTTCTCCTAGCAAACACAGATACGCAGTATTTT
-	TRBJ1-5	-	TRBV10-2	CASSDPNEGGMPQHF	TGCGCCAGCAGTGACCCCAATGAGGGTGGGATGCCCCAGCATTTT
-	TRBJ1-1	-	TRBV6-1	CASSEEGPGGFF	TGTGCCAGCAGTGAAGAAGGCCCCGGGGGTTTCTTT
-	TRBJ1-2	TRBD1	TRBV2	CASLSGTGGLLSGYTF	TGTGCCAGCTTGTCCGGGACAGGGGGCCTACTTAGTGGCTACACCTTC
-	TRBJ1-3	-	TRBV5-6	CASSQGGGNTIYF	TGTGCCAGCAGCCAAGGGGGTGGAAACACCATATATTTT
-	TRBJ1-1	-	TRBV7-6	CASSPRGSLNTEAFF	TGTGCCAGCAGCCCTCGTGGCAGTCTGAACACTGAAGCTTTCTTT
-	TRBJ1-6	TRBD1	TRBV27	CASSLSVRDRGNSPLHF	TGTGCCAGCAGTTTATCTGTACGGGACAGGGGAAATTCACCCCTCCACTTT
-	TRBJ1-1	-	TRBV19	CASSRLGAEAFF	TGTGCCAGTAGCAGGCTAGGGGCCGAAGCTTTCTTT
-	TRBJ2-3	-	TRBV7-9	CASSYGRGDTQYF	TGTGCCAGCAGCTATGGACGAGGGGATACGCAGTATTTT
-	TRBJ2-7	TRBD2	TRBV6-6	CASGGRTGGRAYEQYF	TGTGCCAGCGGGGGCCGGACGGGAGGGAGAGCCTACGAGCAGTACTTC
-	TRBJ2-7	TRBD1	TRBV7-3	CASSPGDRVSYEQYF	TGTGCCAGCAGCCCTGGAGACAGGGTAAGCTACGAGCAGTACTTC
few	TRBJ1-2	-	TRBV27	CASSPRRAVGYTF	TGTGCCAGCAGTCCACGGCGGGCCGTTGGCTACACCTTC
-	TRBJ2-1	TRBD2	TRBV5-4	CASSPVNGRGSYNEQFF	TGTGCCAGCAGCCCGGTTAACGGGAGGGGGTCCTACAATGAGCAGTTCTTC
-	TRBJ2-4	-	TRBV7-2	CASSLWQGIQYF	TGTGCCAGCAGCTTGTGGCAGGGCATTCAGTACTTC
-	TRBJ2-7	-	TRBV10-3	CAISETDSYEQYF	TGTGCCATCAGTGAGACCGACAGTTACGAGCAGTACTTC
-	TRBJ1-4	-	TRBV7-9	CASSSQLQWAGNEKLFF	TGTGCCAGCAGCTCTCAGCTGCAGTGGGCGGGTAATGAAAAACTGTTTTTT
-	TRBJ1-1	-	TRBV18	CASSSYGETAFF	TGTGCCAGCTCATCATACGGGGAAACCGCTTTCTTT
-	TRBJ1-4	-	TRBV4-1	CASSAGSVGEKLFF	TGCGCCAGCAGCGCAGGTTCGGTTGGTGAAAAACTGTTTTTT
-	TRBJ1-6	TRBD1	TRBV6-5	CASSYVRGNNSPLHF	TGTGCCAGCAGTTATGTCAGGGGGAATAATTCACCCCTCCACTTT
-	TRBJ2-7	-	TRBV6-1	CASSESPGVEQYF	TGTGCCAGCAGTGAAAGTCCGGGGGTGGAGCAGTACTTC
-	TRBJ1-4	TRBD1	TRBV23-1	CASSAHTGGVNEKLFF	TGCGCCAGCAGCGCCCACACAGGGGGCGTTAATGAAAAACTGTTTTTT
-	TRBJ1-1	-	TRBV15	CATSREREAFF	TGTGCCACCAGCAGAGAGCGGGAAGCTTTCTTT
-	TRBJ2-3	-	TRBV6-6	CASSLRPGQSTDTQYF	TGTGCCAGCAGTTTGCGTCCGGGACAAAGCACAGATACGCAGTATTTT
-	TRBJ2-7	-	TRBV6-1	CASPDWASYEQYF	TGTGCCAGCCCGGACTGGGCGAGCTACGAGCAGTACTTC
-	TRBJ1-4	TRBD1	TRBV4-1	CASSQTGTGGAEKLFF	TGCGCCAGCAGCCAAACCGGGACAGGGGGCGCAGAAAAACTGTTTTTT
-	TRBJ2-7	TRBD1	TRBV6-5	CASRRGPGAYEQYF	TGTGCCAGCAGAAGGGGGCCAGGGGCCTACGAGCAGTACTTC
-	TRBJ2-5	-	TRBV18	CASSSTGQETQYF	TGTGCCAGCTCATCGACAGGACAAGAGACCCAGTACTTC
-	TRBJ2-1	TRBD1	TRBV7-3	CASSWDSDSYNEQFF	TGTGCCAGCAGCTGGGACAGTGACTCCTACAATGAGCAGTTCTTC
-	TRBJ1-2	TRBD1	TRBV5-4	CASSLGQGGGYTF	TGTGCCAGCAGCTTAGGACAGGGAGGTGGCTACACCTTC
-	TRBJ1-4	TRBD1	TRBV7-9	CASRLGQTDRSTNEKLFF	TGTGCCAGCAGGTTGGGACAGACAGACCGTTCGACTAATGAAAAACTGTTTTTT
-	TRBJ2-7	-	TRBV6-1	CASSDPGVGTYEQYF	TGTGCCAGCAGTGATCCGGGGGTGGGGACCTACGAGCAGTACTTC
-	TRBJ2-3	TRBD1	TRBV6-1	CASILDRVVDTQYF	TGTGCCAGCATCCTGGACAGGGTCGTTGATACGCAGTATTTT
-	TRBJ1-3	TRBD1	TRBV7-2	CASSSRGQTHNTIYF	TGTGCCAGCAGCTCTAGGGGACAGACCCACAACACCATATATTTT
-	TRBJ1-2	TRBD1	TRBV7-9	CASSLGGDRAGYTF	TGTGCCAGCAGCTTAGGGGGGGACAGGGCCGGCTACACCTTC
once	TRBJ2-1	TRBD2	TRBV29-1	CSVEAGGLYNEQFF	TGCAGCGTGGAAGCGGGAGGTCTCTACAATGAGCAGTTCTTC
-	TRBJ2-7	-	TRBV9	CASSDNYEQYF	TGTGCCAGCAGCGACAACTACGAGCAGTACTTC
-	TRBJ2-7	TRBD2	TRBV11-2	CASHHILAGEYEQYF	TGTGCCAGCCACCATATCCTAGCGGGAGAGTACGAGCAGTACTTC
-	TRBJ1-5	-	TRBV7-2	CASSLASSPSNQPQHF	TGTGCCAGCAGCTTAGCGTCCTCTCCTAGCAATCAGCCCCAGCATTTT
once	TRBJ1-2	-	TRBV7-9	CASSLQDYGYTF	TGTGCCAGCAGCTTACAGGACTATGGCTACACCTTC
-	TRBJ2-7	-	TRBV5-4	CASSLPGLGSEVSYEQYF	TGTGCCAGCAGCTTGCCAGGACTGGGCTCGGAAGTCTCCTACGAGCAGTACTTC
-	TRBJ2-7	-	TRBV11-2	CASSHPGQAPYEQYF	TGTGCCAGCAGCCACCCAGGGCAAGCACCCTACGAGCAGTACTTC
-	TRBJ1-5	-	TRBV10-2	CASSDYRKDSNQPQHF	TGCGCCAGCAGTGATTACAGGAAGGATAGCAATCAGCCCCAGCATTTT
-	TRBJ2-5	TRBD1	TRBV11-1	CASSLGTGGGTQYF	TGTGCCAGCAGCCTAGGGACAGGCGGCGGGACCCAGTACTTC